A selection of T cell receptor beta chains follows, all from one sample in a study of blood T cell repertoires in COVID-19. The table came from immunoSEQ multiplex PCR; TCRdb's copy has only in-frame clones and leaves some out. The table includes roughly 200,000 clones, about 76% detected once. The sample was peripheral blood. These receptors were collected from a woman aged 40 to 50 with COVID-19, enrolled during active disease. Each CDR3 is given with its conserved first and last residue. Fields, in order: CDR3 DNA, CDR3 protein, CDR3 length, J gene, clone size, V gene, D gene. A D gene is named only where the DNA matches it firmly. Clone size is not always given. Where it is, it says once, few, many or a class for expanded clones.

CDR3nt: TGTGCCAGCTCACCCTCGGTTCGTCCGGTAGGGGGAACTGAAGCTTTCTTT
CDR3aa: CASSPSVRPVGGTEAFF
len: 17
j_gene: TRBJ1-1
abundance: NA
v_gene: TRBV18
d_gene: NA

CDR3nt: TGTGCCAGCAGTTCCCTCAGGGGTCTGAGCACAGATACGCAGTATTTT
CDR3aa: CASSSLRGLSTDTQYF
len: 16
j_gene: TRBJ2-3
abundance: NA
v_gene: TRBV6-5
d_gene: NA

CDR3nt: TGCGCCAGCAGCAGGGGGCCGGCCGCGAACACTGAAGCTTTCTTT
CDR3aa: CASSRGPAANTEAFF
len: 15
j_gene: TRBJ1-1
abundance: NA
v_gene: TRBV5-1
d_gene: TRBD1

CDR3nt: TGTGCCAGCAGTGGCCAATTCGAGCAGTTCTTC
CDR3aa: CASSGQFEQFF
len: 11
j_gene: TRBJ2-1
abundance: NA
v_gene: TRBV12-3/TRBV12-4
d_gene: NA

CDR3nt: TGCGCCAGCAGTTCGACAGGGTTGAGCACAGATACGCAGTATTTT
CDR3aa: CASSSTGLSTDTQYF
len: 15
j_gene: TRBJ2-3
abundance: NA
v_gene: TRBV5-1
d_gene: TRBD1

CDR3nt: TGTGCCAGCAGTTTGACCGAGGGTAACTATGGCTACACCTTC
CDR3aa: CASSLTEGNYGYTF
len: 14
j_gene: TRBJ1-2
abundance: NA
v_gene: TRBV5-4
d_gene: NA

CDR3nt: TGTGCCTGGAGTTATTACCGGGAGGGGGAGCAGTTCTTC
CDR3aa: CAWSYYREGEQFF
len: 13
j_gene: TRBJ2-1
abundance: NA
v_gene: TRBV30
d_gene: TRBD2

CDR3nt: TGCGCCAGCAGCCCCTCAGGGATGGGTCCCTACGAGCAGTACTTC
CDR3aa: CASSPSGMGPYEQYF
len: 15
j_gene: TRBJ2-7
abundance: NA
v_gene: TRBV5-1
d_gene: NA

CDR3nt: TGTGCCAGCAAGGGGACAGGGTTAGGAGGGGAGCAGTTCTTC
CDR3aa: CASKGTGLGGEQFF
len: 14
j_gene: TRBJ2-1
abundance: NA
v_gene: TRBV27
d_gene: TRBD1

CDR3nt: TGTGCCAGCAGTTACGGAGGACGGGCGTCAAATGAGCAGTTCTTC
CDR3aa: CASSYGGRASNEQFF
len: 15
j_gene: TRBJ2-1
abundance: NA
v_gene: TRBV6-6
d_gene: NA

CDR3nt: TGTGCCAGCAGTCGCACGTGGGGGGGACAGGGGCGCTACGAGCAGTACTTC
CDR3aa: CASSRTWGGQGRYEQYF
len: 17
j_gene: TRBJ2-7
abundance: NA
v_gene: TRBV3-1/TRBV3-2
d_gene: TRBD1

CDR3nt: TGTGCCAGCTCACCAGGGCCGGGAGCGACAGATACGCAGTATTTT
CDR3aa: CASSPGPGATDTQYF
len: 15
j_gene: TRBJ2-3
abundance: NA
v_gene: TRBV18
d_gene: NA

CDR3nt: TGTGCCAGCAGTTTACCGGGGCAGCCCCAGCATTTT
CDR3aa: CASSLPGQPQHF
len: 12
j_gene: TRBJ1-5
abundance: once
v_gene: TRBV6-5
d_gene: NA

CDR3nt: TGCGCCAGCAGTGATATCTCCCCGACAGGGAACCAAGAGACCCAGTACTTC
CDR3aa: CASSDISPTGNQETQYF
len: 17
j_gene: TRBJ2-5
abundance: NA
v_gene: TRBV10-1
d_gene: TRBD1

CDR3nt: TGCGCCAGCAGCCGGTTGGGGCTCACTAATGAAAAACTGTTTTTT
CDR3aa: CASSRLGLTNEKLFF
len: 15
j_gene: TRBJ1-4
abundance: once
v_gene: TRBV4-1
d_gene: NA

CDR3nt: TGTGCCAGTAGTATCCAGACGGGGGGTAGCAATCAGCCCCAGCATTTT
CDR3aa: CASSIQTGGSNQPQHF
len: 16
j_gene: TRBJ1-5
abundance: few
v_gene: TRBV19
d_gene: NA

CDR3nt: TGCGCCAGCAGCCCCCTAGGGGTGATGGATACGCAGTATTTT
CDR3aa: CASSPLGVMDTQYF
len: 14
j_gene: TRBJ2-3
abundance: once
v_gene: TRBV5-1
d_gene: NA

CDR3nt: TGTGCCAGCAGTCTCGACAGCAACTATGGCTACACCTTC
CDR3aa: CASSLDSNYGYTF
len: 13
j_gene: TRBJ1-2
abundance: NA
v_gene: TRBV6-5
d_gene: NA

CDR3nt: TGTGCCAGCATACTAGCGGGAGCCGGCGGGGAGCTGTTTTTT
CDR3aa: CASILAGAGGELFF
len: 14
j_gene: TRBJ2-2
abundance: few
v_gene: TRBV2
d_gene: TRBD2

CDR3nt: TGCAGTGCTAGCCGACCGACACGGGGTACCTTC
CDR3aa: CSASRPTRGTF
len: 11
j_gene: TRBJ1-2
abundance: many
v_gene: TRBV20-1
d_gene: NA